This T cell receptor (beta chain) was retrieved from a study of cytomegalovirus exposure and HLA in healthy donors. The CDR3 spans 15 residues. V was pared by 10 bases and J by 10 bases, with 26 bases between. Germline CDR1 ENHRY, CDR2 SYGVKD. Notes on the study in general: A highly shared variant cluster was judged a likely technical artifact.

13 Jbeta primers and 60 Vbeta primers were used for the PCR. Profiling relied on immunoSEQ multiplex PCR, and the TCRdb table lists in-frame clones only, not all of them. This table holds roughly 120,000 clones, 74% found once. A note on this clone: As yet, its antigen is unknown.

The specimen sequenced was PBMCs. The rearrangement links TRBV10-3 to TRBJ2-1; unclear D gene. This clonotype was obtained from a woman in her forties or fifties in good health and CMV-seropositive. In DNA form, the CDR3 reads TGTGCCACCCTCACAACGGCGGCTAGTTCCGGGGAGCAGTTCTTC. Its protein product is CATLTTAASSGEQFF.